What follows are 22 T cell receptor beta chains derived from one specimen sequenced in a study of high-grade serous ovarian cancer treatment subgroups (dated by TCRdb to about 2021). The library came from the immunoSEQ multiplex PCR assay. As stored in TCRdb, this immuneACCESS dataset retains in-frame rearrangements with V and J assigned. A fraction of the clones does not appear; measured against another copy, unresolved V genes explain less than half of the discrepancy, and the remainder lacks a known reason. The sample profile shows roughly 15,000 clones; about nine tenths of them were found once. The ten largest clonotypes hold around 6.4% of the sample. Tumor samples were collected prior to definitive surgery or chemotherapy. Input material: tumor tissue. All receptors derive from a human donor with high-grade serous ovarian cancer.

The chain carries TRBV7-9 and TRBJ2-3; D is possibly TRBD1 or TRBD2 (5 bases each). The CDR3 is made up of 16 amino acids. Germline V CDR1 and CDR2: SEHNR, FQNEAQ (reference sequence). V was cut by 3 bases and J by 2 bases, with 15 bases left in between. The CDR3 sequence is CASSFIMGVTTDTQYF. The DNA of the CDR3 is TGTGCCAGCAGCTTTATCATGGGGGTGACCACAGATACGCAGTATTTT. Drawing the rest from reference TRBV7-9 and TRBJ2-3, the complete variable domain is DTGVSQNPRHKITKRGQNVTFRCDPISEHNRLYWYRQTLGQGPEFLTYFQNEAQLEKSRLLSDRFSAERPKGSFSTLEIQRTEQGDSAMYLCASSFIMGVTTDTQYFGPGTRLTVL.

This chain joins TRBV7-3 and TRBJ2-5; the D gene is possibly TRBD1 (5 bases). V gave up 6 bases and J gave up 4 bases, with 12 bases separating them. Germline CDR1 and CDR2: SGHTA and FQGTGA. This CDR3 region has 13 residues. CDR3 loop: CASSIGVLETQYF. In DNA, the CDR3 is TGTGCCAGCAGTATAGGGGTTCTAGAGACCCAGTACTTC.

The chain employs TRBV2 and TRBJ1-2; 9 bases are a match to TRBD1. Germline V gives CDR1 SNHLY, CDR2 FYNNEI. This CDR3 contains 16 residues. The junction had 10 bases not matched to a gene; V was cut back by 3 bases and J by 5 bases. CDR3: CASSDPRDRVEYGYTF. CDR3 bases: TGTGCCAGCAGTGACCCCCGGGACAGGGTGGAGTATGGCTACACCTTC.

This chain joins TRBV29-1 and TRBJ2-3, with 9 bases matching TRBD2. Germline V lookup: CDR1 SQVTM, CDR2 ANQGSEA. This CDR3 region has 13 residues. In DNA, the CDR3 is TGCAGTGTTCTTAGCGGGGGAGCAGATACGCAGTATTTT. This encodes CSVLSGGADTQYF.

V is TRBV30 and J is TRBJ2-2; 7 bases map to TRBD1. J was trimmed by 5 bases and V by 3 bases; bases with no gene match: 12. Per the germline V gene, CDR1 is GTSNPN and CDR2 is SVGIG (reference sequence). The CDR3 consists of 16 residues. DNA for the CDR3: TGTGCCTGGAGCTCTGCCCGGACAGGCGATACCGGGGAGCTGTTTTTT. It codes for CAWSSARTGDTGELFF.

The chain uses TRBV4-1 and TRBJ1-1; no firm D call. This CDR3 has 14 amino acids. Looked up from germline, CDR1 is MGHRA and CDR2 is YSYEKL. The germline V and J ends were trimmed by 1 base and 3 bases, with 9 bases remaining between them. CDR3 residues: CASSQGLGYTEAFF. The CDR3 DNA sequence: TGCGCCAGCAGCCAAGGGCTGGGGTACACTGAAGCTTTCTTT.

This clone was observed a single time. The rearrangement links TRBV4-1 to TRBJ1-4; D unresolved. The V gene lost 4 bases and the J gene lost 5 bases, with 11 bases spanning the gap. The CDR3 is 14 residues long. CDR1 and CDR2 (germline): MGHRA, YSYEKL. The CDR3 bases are TGCGCCAGCAGCCCATGGGTGCAGAATGAAAAACTGTTTTTT. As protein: CASSPWVQNEKLFF.

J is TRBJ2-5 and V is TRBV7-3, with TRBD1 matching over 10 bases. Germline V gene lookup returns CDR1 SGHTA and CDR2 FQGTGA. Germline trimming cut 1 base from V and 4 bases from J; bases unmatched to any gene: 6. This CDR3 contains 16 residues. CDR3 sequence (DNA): TGTGCCAGCAGCTTAAAGGGGACAGGGGCCCGAGAGACCCAGTACTTC. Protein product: CASSLKGTGARETQYF.

The CDR3 region is CASSPTGRNTEAFF. In nucleotides, the CDR3 is TGTGCCAGCAGCCCGACAGGGAGGAACACTGAAGCTTTCTTT. The genes are TRBV9 and TRBJ1-1, with 7 nucleotides matching TRBD1. CDR1 is SGDLS, CDR2 YYNGEE, per germline. The CDR3 is 14 amino acids. J was trimmed by 1 base and V by 4 bases; bases with no gene match: 4.

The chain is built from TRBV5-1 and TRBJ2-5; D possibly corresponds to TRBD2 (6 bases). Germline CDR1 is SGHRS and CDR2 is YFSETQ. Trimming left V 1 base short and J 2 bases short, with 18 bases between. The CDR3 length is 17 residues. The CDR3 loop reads CASSLHGAGRIQETQYF. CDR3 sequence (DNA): TGCGCCAGCAGCTTGCATGGGGCGGGACGGATTCAAGAGACCCAGTACTTC.

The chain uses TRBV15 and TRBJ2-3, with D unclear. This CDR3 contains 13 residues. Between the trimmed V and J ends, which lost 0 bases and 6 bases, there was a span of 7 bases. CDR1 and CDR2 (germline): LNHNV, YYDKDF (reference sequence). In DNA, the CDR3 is TGTGCCACCAGCAGAGATCGGGCGGATACGCAGTATTTT. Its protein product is CATSRDRADTQYF.

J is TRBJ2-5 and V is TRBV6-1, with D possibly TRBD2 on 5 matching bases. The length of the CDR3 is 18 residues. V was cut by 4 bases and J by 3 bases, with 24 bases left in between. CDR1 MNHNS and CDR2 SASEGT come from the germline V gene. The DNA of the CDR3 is TGTGCCAGCAGTGGGAGCCCGCTAATGGCGGGTGGGAAAGAGACCCAGTACTTC. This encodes CASSGSPLMAGGKETQYF.

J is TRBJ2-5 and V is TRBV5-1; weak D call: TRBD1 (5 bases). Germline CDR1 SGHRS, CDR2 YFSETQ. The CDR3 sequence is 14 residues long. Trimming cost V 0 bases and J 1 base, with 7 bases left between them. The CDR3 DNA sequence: TGCGCCAGCAGCTTGGCCAGGGTCCAAGAGACCCAGTACTTC. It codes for CASSLARVQETQYF.

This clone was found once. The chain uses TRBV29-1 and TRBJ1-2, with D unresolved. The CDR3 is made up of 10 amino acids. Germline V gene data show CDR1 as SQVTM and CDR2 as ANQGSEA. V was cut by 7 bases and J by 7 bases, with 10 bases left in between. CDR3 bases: TGCAGCGCCGAGAGTGCTGGCTACACCTTC. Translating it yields CSAESAGYTF.

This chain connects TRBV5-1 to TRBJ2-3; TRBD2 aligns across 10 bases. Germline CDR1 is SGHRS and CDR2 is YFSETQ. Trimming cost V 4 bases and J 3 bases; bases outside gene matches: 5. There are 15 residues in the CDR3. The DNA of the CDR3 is TGCGCCAGCAGCCCTAGCGGGGGAGGGACAGATACGCAGTATTTT. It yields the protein CASSPSGGGTDTQYF. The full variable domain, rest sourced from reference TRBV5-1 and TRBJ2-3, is KAGVTQTPRYLIKTRGQQVTLSCSPISGHRSVSWYQQTPGQGLQFLFEYFSETQRNKGNFPGRFSGRQFSNSRSEMNVSTLELGDSALYLCASSPSGGGTDTQYFGPGTRLTVL.

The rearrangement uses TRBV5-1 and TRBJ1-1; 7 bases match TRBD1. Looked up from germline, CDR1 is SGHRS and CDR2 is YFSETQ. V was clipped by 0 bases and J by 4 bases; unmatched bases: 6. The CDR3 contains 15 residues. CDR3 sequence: CASSLGGGDVTEAFF. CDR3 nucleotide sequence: TGCGCCAGCAGCTTGGGAGGGGGCGATGTCACTGAAGCTTTCTTT.

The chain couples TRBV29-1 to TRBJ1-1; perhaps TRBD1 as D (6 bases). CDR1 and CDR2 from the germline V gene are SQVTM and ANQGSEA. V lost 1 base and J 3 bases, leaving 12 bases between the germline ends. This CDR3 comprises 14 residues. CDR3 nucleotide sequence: TGCAGCGTTGAAGGGGGGGCGTCGTACACTGAAGCTTTCTTT. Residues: CSVEGGASYTEAFF. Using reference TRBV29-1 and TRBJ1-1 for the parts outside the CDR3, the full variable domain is SAVISQKPSRDICQRGTSLTIQCQVDSQVTMMFWYRQQPGQSLTLIATANQGSEATYESGFVIDKFPISRPNLTFSTLTVSNMSPEDSSIYLCSVEGGASYTEAFFGQGTRLTVV.

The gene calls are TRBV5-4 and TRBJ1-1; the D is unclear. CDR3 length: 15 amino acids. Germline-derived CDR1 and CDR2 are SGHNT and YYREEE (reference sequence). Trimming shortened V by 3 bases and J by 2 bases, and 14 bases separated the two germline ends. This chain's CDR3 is CASSSPRGRNTEAFF. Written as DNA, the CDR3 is TGTGCCAGCAGCTCACCCCGCGGGAGAAACACTGAAGCTTTCTTT.

The CDR3 nucleotides read TGTGCCAGCAGTCCAGAACTAACCAAGACCGGGGAGCTGTTTTTT. Its translation: CASSPELTKTGELFF. The genes are TRBV6-4 and TRBJ2-2; D call uncertain. The V end lost 5 bases, the J end lost 5 bases, and 15 bases lay between the germline ends. CDR3 length: 15 amino acids. Germline V gene sequence: CDR1 MRHNA, CDR2 SNTAGT.

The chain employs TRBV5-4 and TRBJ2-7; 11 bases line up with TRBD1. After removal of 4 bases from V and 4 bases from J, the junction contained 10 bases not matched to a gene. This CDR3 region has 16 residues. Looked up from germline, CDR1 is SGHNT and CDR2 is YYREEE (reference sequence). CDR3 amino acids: CASSVGTGTGGYEQYF. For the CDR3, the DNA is TGTGCCAGCAGCGTGGGAACCGGGACAGGGGGATACGAGCAGTACTTC.

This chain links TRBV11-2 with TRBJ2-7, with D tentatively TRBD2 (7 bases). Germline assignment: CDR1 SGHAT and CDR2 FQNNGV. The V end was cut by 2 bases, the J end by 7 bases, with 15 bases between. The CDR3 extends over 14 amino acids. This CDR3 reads CASSLNPGGPEQYF. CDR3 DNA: TGTGCCAGCAGCTTAAATCCGGGGGGCCCGGAGCAGTACTTC.

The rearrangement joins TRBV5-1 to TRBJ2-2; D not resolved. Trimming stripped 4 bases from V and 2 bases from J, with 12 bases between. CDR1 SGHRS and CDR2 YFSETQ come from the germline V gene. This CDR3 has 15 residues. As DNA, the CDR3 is TGCGCCAGCAGCCCGGACGGCGGTAACACCGGGGAGCTGTTTTTT. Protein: CASSPDGGNTGELFF. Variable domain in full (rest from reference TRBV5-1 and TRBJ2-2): KAGVTQTPRYLIKTRGQQVTLSCSPISGHRSVSWYQQTPGQGLQFLFEYFSETQRNKGNFPGRFSGRQFSNSRSEMNVSTLELGDSALYLCASSPDGGNTGELFFGEGSRLTVL.